This T cell receptor beta chain was identified during a study of Graves' ophthalmopathy and Graves' hyperthyroidism. Concerning this clonotype itself: Possible read error: a much larger clone is one base away.

RNA transcripts provided the template for amplifying TCR beta CDR3 regions. HTBI primers were employed in first-round RT-PCR, then a second-round multiplex PCR followed. MiXCR, run by TCRdb on the multiplex PCR reads, gives a single entry per CDR3 protein. Among almost 750,000 distinct CDR3 sequences listed, roughly two fifths were seen once. The source is an adult man with Graves' ophthalmopathy. Sequenced: peripheral blood.

The CDR3 nucleotides read TGTGCCAGCAGTCCACGGGTCCAACCTCCGGCCCTCCACTTT. Its translation is CASSPRVQPPALHF. The rearrangement joins TRBV9 to TRBJ1-6; D unclear. The CDR3 has 14 amino acids. V lost 5 bases, J lost 14 bases, and 20 bases lay in between. The germline V gene encodes CDR1 SGDLS and CDR2 YYNGEE.